This T cell receptor (beta chain) was documented in a study of cytomegalovirus exposure and HLA in healthy donors. Study at large: In a previous analysis, some 120 million unique TCR beta sequences were found from 150 million to 200 million T cells.

13 Jbeta primers and 60 Vbeta primers were used for the PCR. Repertoires were generated with immunoSEQ multiplex PCR, while TCRdb's copy carries only in-frame clones and drops some. The sample has around 210,000 clones, over 75% seen once. General study results and limits: Common viral pathogens (according to a later analysis) appeared linked to several of the most significant clusters.

About this clone: As yet, its antigen is unknown.

This CDR3 has 14 amino acids. Germline assignment: CDR1 SEHNR and CDR2 FQNEAQ (reference sequence). V was clipped by 1 base and J by 6 bases; unmatched bases: 2. The sample taken for sequencing was PBMCs. This rearrangement joins TRBV7-9 to TRBJ1-2; 10 bases match TRBD1. This sequence was found in a woman aged 30 to 39 in good health and CMV-seronegative. The CDR3 is CASSLGGTGDGYTF. The CDR3, as DNA: TGTGCCAGCAGCTTAGGTGGGACAGGGGATGGCTACACCTTC.